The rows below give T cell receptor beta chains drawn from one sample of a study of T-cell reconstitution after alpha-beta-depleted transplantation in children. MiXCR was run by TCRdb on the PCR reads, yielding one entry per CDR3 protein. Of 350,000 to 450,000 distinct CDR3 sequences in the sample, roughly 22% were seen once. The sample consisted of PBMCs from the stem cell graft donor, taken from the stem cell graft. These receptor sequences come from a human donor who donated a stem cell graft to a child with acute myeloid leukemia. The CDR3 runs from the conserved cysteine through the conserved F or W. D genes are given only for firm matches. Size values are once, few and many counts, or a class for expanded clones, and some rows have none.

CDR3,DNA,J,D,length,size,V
CASSLGRGILAGGRNTGELFF,TGTGCCAGCAGTTTGGGCAGGGGCATACTAGCGGGAGGCCGGAACACCGGGGAGCTGTTTTTT,TRBJ2-2,TRBD2,21,few,TRBV12-3/TRBV12-4
CASSLIVVGEQFF,TGTGCCAGCAGCTTAATCGTAGTCGGTGAGCAGTTCTTC,TRBJ2-1,NA,13,NA,TRBV12-3/TRBV12-4
CASSQDWTSGSFHEQYF,TGTGCCAGCAGCCAAGACTGGACTAGCGGGAGCTTCCACGAGCAGTACTTC,TRBJ2-7,TRBD2,17,few,TRBV3-1
CASSRGREDQPQHF,TGTGCCAGCTCCAGGGGCAGGGAAGATCAGCCCCAGCATTTT,TRBJ1-5,NA,14,NA,TRBV12-3/TRBV12-4
CASSQSVRGTTSYEQYF,TGCGCCAGCAGTCAATCGGTCCGGGGAACAACCTCCTACGAGCAGTACTTC,TRBJ2-7,NA,17,NA,TRBV23-1
CSVQQNRGTYEQYF,TGCAGCGTCCAACAAAACAGGGGTACCTACGAGCAGTACTTC,TRBJ2-7,TRBD1,14,few,TRBV29-1
CASSLRSGAPEKLFF,TGTGCCAGCAGTTTAAGGTCCGGGGCACCTGAAAAACTGTTTTTT,TRBJ1-4,NA,15,NA,TRBV12-3/TRBV12-4
CASTPSGNYLSTDTQYF,TGTGCCAGCACCCCTAGCGGGAACTATCTTAGCACAGATACGCAGTATTTT,TRBJ2-3,TRBD2,17,NA,TRBV28
CATSGQGGRTGELFF,TGTGCCACCAGTGGTCAGGGCGGGAGAACCGGGGAGCTGTTTTTT,TRBJ2-2,TRBD2,15,NA,TRBV24-1
CASTRQLYGYTF,TGTGCCAGCACCCGACAGCTCTATGGCTACACCTTC,TRBJ1-2,NA,12,NA,TRBV12-3/TRBV12-4
CASSQDRGILAYTDTQYF,TGTGCCAGCAGCCAAGATCGGGGAATACTTGCGTATACAGATACGCAGTATTTT,TRBJ2-3,NA,18,few,TRBV4-2
CATTVSGRAREQFF,TGCGCCACTACAGTTAGCGGGAGGGCGAGGGAGCAGTTCTTC,TRBJ2-1,TRBD2,14,NA,TRBV10-2
CSVETGTEAFF,TGCAGCGTAGAGACAGGAACTGAAGCTTTCTTT,TRBJ1-1,NA,11,many,TRBV29-1
CASTEVAYSEAFF,TGTGCCAGCACCGAGGTGGCCTACTCTGAAGCTTTCTTT,TRBJ1-1,NA,13,NA,TRBV28
CSASRTAVPGLAGSPYEQYF,TGCAGTGCTAGTCGGACAGCTGTACCGGGACTAGCGGGATCCCCCTACGAGCAGTACTTC,TRBJ2-7,TRBD2,20,many,TRBV20-1
CASSQDNSGANVLTF,TGTGCCAGCAGCCAAGACAACTCTGGGGCCAACGTCCTGACTTTC,TRBJ2-6,NA,15,many,TRBV3-1
CSAGKTSVVSSYNEQFF,TGCAGTGCTGGAAAGACTAGTGTGGTAAGCTCCTACAATGAGCAGTTCTTC,TRBJ2-1,NA,17,NA,TRBV20-1
CASSLLPKTSISTDTQYF,TGTGCCAGCAGCTTACTCCCCAAGACAAGTATTAGCACAGATACGCAGTATTTT,TRBJ2-3,NA,18,few,TRBV11-1
CASSYPGQGTDTQYF,TGTGCCAGCAGTTACCCTGGGCAGGGCACAGATACGCAGTATTTT,TRBJ2-3,NA,15,NA,TRBV6-5
CASSFWTSGADSYEQYF,TGTGCCAGCAGTTTTTGGACTAGCGGGGCTGACTCCTACGAGCAGTACTTC,TRBJ2-7,TRBD2,17,NA,TRBV28
CASSAAGTGNTIYF,TGTGCCAGCAGCGCGGCCGGTACTGGAAACACCATATATTTT,TRBJ1-3,NA,14,many,TRBV9
CASRAPGQGTNTEAFF,TGTGCCAGCAGGGCTCCGGGACAGGGTACCAACACTGAAGCTTTCTTT,TRBJ1-1,TRBD1,16,many,TRBV6-5
CASSLLGSATNEKLFF,TGCGCCAGCAGCTTATTGGGGTCTGCAACTAATGAAAAACTGTTTTTT,TRBJ1-4,NA,16,NA,TRBV5-1
CASSPSGSYF,TGTGCCAGCAGCCCGAGCGGTTCGTACTTC,TRBJ2-7,NA,10,few,TRBV12-3/TRBV12-4
CASRSSPGRGSSYNEQFF,TGTGCCAGCAGGAGTTCCCCCGGCCGCGGAAGCTCCTACAATGAGCAGTTCTTC,TRBJ2-1,NA,18,NA,TRBV12-3/TRBV12-4
CASTPGGRANEQFF,TGTGCCAGCACCCCTGGTGGGAGGGCCAATGAGCAGTTCTTC,TRBJ2-1,TRBD2,14,NA,TRBV11-2
CASSPRTSGSSYNEQFF,TGTGCCAGCAGTCCTAGGACTAGCGGGAGCTCCTACAATGAGCAGTTCTTC,TRBJ2-1,TRBD2,17,many,TRBV18
CSAREGNTIYF,TGCAGTGCTAGAGAGGGAAACACCATATATTTT,TRBJ1-3,NA,11,NA,TRBV20-1
CASSPQGVDLTGELFF,TGCGCCAGCAGCCCGCAGGGGGTAGACTTGACCGGGGAGCTGTTTTTT,TRBJ2-2,TRBD1,16,NA,TRBV5-1
CASFGNAGISLYEQYF,TGTGCCAGCTTCGGAAATGCAGGGATAAGTCTCTACGAGCAGTACTTC,TRBJ2-7,NA,16,few,TRBV6-1
CSATGLGAYNEQFF,TGCAGTGCTACAGGGCTGGGGGCCTACAATGAGCAGTTCTTC,TRBJ2-1,NA,14,NA,TRBV20-1
CASSSSDNEQFF,TGTGCCAGCAGTTCCTCAGACAATGAGCAGTTCTTC,TRBJ2-1,NA,12,NA,TRBV2
CSVDWTRGGNEQFF,TGCAGCGTTGATTGGACTAGAGGTGGGAATGAGCAGTTCTTC,TRBJ2-1,TRBD2,14,many,TRBV29-1
CAIEKGDTQYF,TGTGCCATTGAAAAGGGGGATACGCAGTATTTT,TRBJ2-3,NA,11,NA,TRBV10-3